One sample yielded the 30 T cell receptor beta chains listed below, sequenced in a study of identical twins. One entry per CDR3 protein, called by TCRdb with MiXCR from the 5' RACE reads. The sample lists fewer than 900,000 distinct CDR3 sequences; 15% to 20% were seen once. Separately, the same data were catalogued under a study of T cells expressing NK-cell markers.

The sequencing input was PBMCs. These receptors came from a woman between 18 and 29 years old in good health.

V usage is TRBV7-2 and J usage is TRBJ2-5; no definite D call. Trimming cost V 4 bases and J 6 bases, with 6 bases left between them. Germline-derived CDR1 and CDR2 are SGHTA and FQGNSA. The CDR3 is 11 amino acids. In DNA form, the CDR3 reads TGTGCCAGCAGCTCCCATCAGACCCAGTACTTC. It is translated as CASSSHQTQYF.

This clonotype was seen a handful of times. The chain has TRBV4-2 and TRBJ1-1; perhaps TRBD1 as D (5 bases). Deletions cut 4 bases from V and 2 bases from J, with 11 bases between. The CDR3 covers 14 residues. Germline V gene lookup returns CDR1 LGHNA and CDR2 YNFKEQ. CDR3 protein: CASSRDSKNTEAFF. The CDR3 region has the DNA TGTGCCAGCAGCCGCGACAGCAAAAACACTGAAGCTTTCTTT.

There are a few counts of this clonotype. J is TRBJ2-3 and V is TRBV5-6; TRBD2 aligns across 10 bases. CDR1 and CDR2 from the germline V gene are SGHDT and YYEEEE. V was pared by 1 base and J by 7 bases, with 6 bases of the junction left unmatched. CDR3 length equals 15 residues. The CDR3 bases are TGTGCCAGCAGCTTGACGATAGCGGGAGGAAATACGCAGTATTTT. Translation: CASSLTIAGGNTQYF.

The chain couples TRBV5-1 to TRBJ2-6; maybe TRBD2 (6 bases). The CDR3 contains 15 residues. V lost 8 bases to trimming and J lost 0 bases, with 12 bases between them. Germline values: CDR1 SGHRS, CDR2 YFSETQ. CDR3 nucleotide sequence: TGCGCCAGTGGCGGGGCCCTCTCTGGGGCCAACGTCCTGACTTTC. It codes for CASGGALSGANVLTF.

This clonotype was observed a few times. V is TRBV27 and J is TRBJ2-1; TRBD2 agrees at 11 bases. The V and J ends lost 5 bases and 6 bases, in that order; junction bases with no gene match: 9. The CDR3 totals 16 residues. Looked up from germline, CDR1 is MNHEY and CDR2 is SMNVEV (reference sequence). CDR3 in amino acids: CASSNKLAGVVNEQFF. The DNA of the CDR3 is TGTGCCAGCAGTAACAAACTAGCGGGGGTTGTCAATGAGCAGTTCTTC.

The chain combines TRBV21-1 with TRBJ2-2; the D segment call TRBD1 is taken from the table without a DNA check. TRBV21-1 is marked as a pseudogene. The CDR3 has 16 amino acids. The CDR3 loop reads CASRPTGQGFVGELFF. In DNA, the CDR3 is TGTGCCAGCAGACCGACGGGACAGGGGTTCGTCGGGGAGCTGTTTTTT.

The CDR3 region is CSASDLAFQQFF. In DNA, the CDR3 is TGCAGTGCTAGTGACCTAGCGTTTCAGCAGTTCTTC. The chain uses TRBV20-1 and TRBJ2-1; D might be TRBD2 (6 bases). The germline gives CDR1 DFQATT, CDR2 SNEGSKA (reference sequence). Trimming removed 3 bases at V and 11 bases at J, with 14 bases between. This CDR3 is 12 amino acids long.

This clonotype was recorded many times. The chain joins TRBV12-3 or TRBV12-4 to TRBJ1-5; D remains ambiguous. The CDR3 runs to 14 residues. Trimming left V 6 bases short and J 0 bases short, with 9 bases between. DNA of the CDR3: TGTGCCAGCAGAGAGAGTTATAGCAATCAGCCCCAGCATTTT. Translated, it gives CASRESYSNQPQHF.

The genes are TRBV6-5 and TRBJ2-1; D is tentatively TRBD1 or TRBD2 (5 bases each). This CDR3 comprises 17 residues. CDR1 is MNHEY, CDR2 SVGAGI, per germline. V was clipped by 2 bases and J by 3 bases, with 17 bases between them. The CDR3 reads CASSYGRGASGYNEQFF. CDR3 sequence (DNA): TGTGCCAGCAGTTACGGTCGAGGGGCATCGGGCTACAATGAGCAGTTCTTC.

The sample holds a few counts of this clonotype. The V and J genes are TRBV29-1 and TRBJ1-1; TRBD1 might be the D (6 bases). This CDR3 has 14 residues. Trimming cost V 6 bases and J 1 base, with 15 bases left between them. Germline V gene lookup returns CDR1 SQVTM and CDR2 ANQGSEA. The CDR3 DNA reads as TGCAGCGTCGAAAGACTGGACAGGAACACTGAAGCTTTCTTT. It encodes CSVERLDRNTEAFF.

A single count supports this clonotype. V gene TRBV4-3 combines with J gene TRBJ2-7; the match to TRBD2 covers 10 bases. Germline V gives CDR1 LGHNA, CDR2 YSLEER. The junction had 8 bases not matched to a gene; V was cut back by 1 base and J by 5 bases. CDR3 length: 16 residues. CDR3 DNA: TGCGCCAGCAGCCAAGTAGGAAGCGGGAGGGCCGACGAGCAGTACTTC. This codes for CASSQVGSGRADEQYF.

This clonotype has more than one count but fewer than ten. The CDR3 nucleotides read TGTGCCAGCAGAAGCAGCGGGAGCGTCGAGCAGTACTTC. Its protein product is CASRSSGSVEQYF. V and J are TRBV6-1 and TRBJ2-7; 8 bases are shared with TRBD2. CDR3 length: 13 amino acids. Germline lookup yields CDR1 MNHNS and CDR2 SASEGT. J lost 6 bases, V lost 6 bases, and 7 bases had no gene match.

This clonotype was counted a few times. The rearrangement uses TRBV20-1 and TRBJ2-7; TRBD2 agrees at 7 bases. V was clipped by 0 bases and J by 2 bases; unmatched bases: 4. The CDR3 runs 14 residues. The germline V gene has CDR1 DFQATT and CDR2 SNEGSKA (reference sequence). The CDR3 spells CSARDEGGTYEQYF. DNA of the CDR3: TGCAGTGCTAGAGATGAGGGAGGGACCTACGAGCAGTACTTC.

This clonotype was recorded a few times. The chain joins TRBV7-9 to TRBJ2-1; TRBD2 aligns across 9 bases. The germline V gene has CDR1 SEHNR and CDR2 FQNEAQ (reference sequence). Unmatched junction bases numbered 5, after V lost 4 bases and J lost 4 bases. The CDR3 sequence is 15 residues long. DNA for the CDR3: TGTGCCAGCAGCTCTGGACTAGCGCAATACAATGAGCAGTTCTTC. This gives the protein CASSSGLAQYNEQFF.

This clonotype has a handful of counts. The CDR3 nucleotides read TGCGCCAGCAGCTTTACGGACTCTGGGGCCAACGTCCTGACTTTC. It codes for CASSFTDSGANVLTF. The rearrangement links TRBV5-1 to TRBJ2-6; no clear D. CDR3 size: 15 residues. V lost 2 bases, J lost 0 bases, and 6 bases lay in between. Germline CDR1 is SGHRS and CDR2 is YFSETQ.

This clonotype has at least ten counts. The chain has TRBV5-1 and TRBJ2-1; possible D gene TRBD2, 6 bases. Germline lookup yields CDR1 SGHRS and CDR2 YFSETQ. This CDR3 region has 13 residues. V was pared by 4 bases and J by 6 bases, with 11 bases between. CDR3 residues: CASSQIGGNEQFF. CDR3 nucleotides: TGCGCCAGCAGCCAGATCGGGGGCAATGAGCAGTTCTTC.

A few counts support this clonotype. The chain joins TRBV15 to TRBJ2-5; D is undetermined. Germline lookup yields CDR1 LNHNV and CDR2 YYDKDF (reference sequence). The length of the CDR3 is 12 residues. The V end was cut by 5 bases, the J end by 4 bases, with 8 bases between. This chain's CDR3 is CATSGMGETQYF. CDR3 coding DNA: TGTGCCACCAGCGGAATGGGAGAGACCCAGTACTTC. The entire variable domain, with the rest obtained from reference TRBV15 and TRBJ2-5, is as follows: DAMVIQNPRYQVTQFGKPVTLSCSQTLNHNVMYWYQQKSSQAPKLLFHYYDKDFNNEADTPDNFQSRRPNTSFCFLDIRSPGLGDTAMYLCATSGMGETQYFGPGTRLLVL.

V is TRBV5-1 and J is TRBJ2-1; 12 nucleotides agree with TRBD2. This CDR3 comprises 19 residues. V was pared by 3 bases and J by 4 bases, with 14 bases of the junction left unmatched. Germline loops: CDR1 SGHRS, CDR2 YFSETQ. The chain's CDR3 is CASSWEGRLAGGPYNEQFF. CDR3 coding DNA: TGCGCCAGCAGCTGGGAGGGCCGCCTAGCGGGAGGGCCGTACAATGAGCAGTTCTTC.

This chain connects TRBV20-1 to TRBJ1-1; D is unclear. Deletions cut 3 bases from V and 0 bases from J, with 11 bases between. The CDR3 runs 14 residues. CDR1 is DFQATT and CDR2 is SNEGSKA in the germline V gene (reference sequence). CDR3 nucleotide sequence: TGCAGTGCTAGCCGTGAGATCATGAACACTGAAGCTTTCTTT. Its translation: CSASREIMNTEAFF.

The V and J genes are TRBV2 and TRBJ2-2; TRBD2 might be the D (5 bases). The CDR3 length is 12 residues. V was trimmed by 7 bases and J by 10 bases, leaving 13 bases between them. Germline CDR1 and CDR2: SNHLY and FYNNEI. The CDR3 protein is CASIQEAEELFF. In DNA form, the CDR3 reads TGTGCCAGCATTCAGGAGGCGGAGGAGCTGTTTTTT. The variable domain in full, completed from reference TRBV2 and TRBJ2-2, reads EPEVTQTPSHQVTQMGQEVILRCVPISNHLYFYWYRQILGQKVEFLVSFYNNEISEKSEIFDDQFSVERPDGSNFTLKIRSTKLEDSAMYFCASIQEAEELFFGEGSRLTVL.

This clonotype was observed at least ten times. This chain connects TRBV4-2 to TRBJ2-3; maybe TRBD2 (5 bases). The germline gives CDR1 LGHNA, CDR2 YNFKEQ. This CDR3 is built from 14 residues. V lost 3 bases to trimming and J lost 2 bases, with 9 bases between them. The CDR3 region is CASSQGGLTDTQYF. CDR3 nucleotide sequence: TGTGCCAGCAGCCAGGGCGGGCTCACAGATACGCAGTATTTT.

This clonotype was seen many times. The V call is TRBV20-1, the J call TRBJ1-2; D may be TRBD1 (5 bases). The germline V gene encodes CDR1 DFQATT and CDR2 SNEGSKA (reference sequence). Trimming pared 0 bases from V and 3 bases from J, leaving 17 bases between. CDR3 size: 16 residues. The CDR3: CSARDGAQGTHYGYTF. The CDR3 DNA is TGCAGTGCTAGAGATGGGGCCCAGGGCACCCACTATGGCTACACCTTC.

This chain joins TRBV12-3 or TRBV12-4 and TRBJ2-2, with TRBD1 as a possible D gene (7 bases). V shed 1 base and J shed 2 bases, with 11 bases lying between them. The CDR3 covers 16 residues. The CDR3 coding sequence is TGTGCCAGCAGTTTAGGACAGGGAGGTAACACCGGGGAGCTGTTTTTT. Translating gives CASSLGQGGNTGELFF.

V gene TRBV7-2 combines with J gene TRBJ2-1; no clear D. Germline-derived CDR1 and CDR2 are SGHTA and FQGNSA. The length of the CDR3 is 15 residues. V lost 1 base and J lost 1, with 8 bases in between. The CDR3 reads CASSLEAQSYNEQFF. In DNA, the CDR3 is TGTGCCAGCAGCTTAGAGGCTCAGTCCTACAATGAGCAGTTCTTC. Drawing the rest from reference TRBV7-2 and TRBJ2-1, the complete variable domain is GAGVSQSPSNKVTEKGKDVELRCDPISGHTALYWYRQSLGQGLEFLIYFQGNSAPDKSGLPSDRFSAERTGGSVSTLTIQRTQQEDSAVYLCASSLEAQSYNEQFFGPGTRLTVL.

This clonotype turned up a few times. The chain links TRBV12-3 or TRBV12-4 to TRBJ2-7; D ambiguous. The length of the CDR3 is 12 residues. Trimming took 6 bases from V and 3 from J, leaving 9 bases between them. The CDR3 bases are TGTGCCAGCAGCTTCGACCACTACGAGCAGTACTTC. Its protein product is CASSFDHYEQYF.

As concerns this clonotype: One junction end disagrees with the germline gene, perhaps due to a read error. The chain couples TRBV7-7 to TRBJ2-1; 10 bases are a match to TRBD2. The CDR3 runs 15 residues. Germline assignment: CDR1 SSHAT and CDR2 FNYEAQ (reference sequence). The CDR3 coding sequence is TGTGCTAGCAGCCGCAGGAGCGGGGGGGAAAATGAGCAGTTCTTC. This codes for CASSRRSGGENEQFF.

The chain links TRBV29-1 to TRBJ2-5; D perhaps matches TRBD2 (5 bases). CDR3 length equals 8 residues. Germline V gene sequence: CDR1 SQVTM, CDR2 ANQGSEA. For the CDR3, the DNA is TGCCTCCCCGGGGCCCAGTACTTC. This translates into CLPGAQYF.

The rearrangement links TRBV20-1 to TRBJ1-4; tentatively, D is TRBD1 (6 bases). Germline V gene sequence: CDR1 DFQATT, CDR2 SNEGSKA (reference sequence). The V gene lost 5 bases and the J gene lost 8 bases, with 18 bases spanning the gap. The CDR3 is 14 amino acids. In nucleotides, the CDR3 is TGCAGTGCTCCAAGCGGGGCCACAGGGGAAAAACTGTTTTTT. It specifies CSAPSGATGEKLFF.

The gene calls are TRBV20-1 and TRBJ2-7; D is perhaps TRBD1 (5 bases). The CDR3 extends over 14 amino acids. CDR1 is DFQATT and CDR2 is SNEGSKA in the germline V gene (reference sequence). Trimming pared 8 bases from V and 1 base from J, leaving 18 bases between. The CDR3 is CSTALRQGSYEQYF. The CDR3 nucleotides are TGCAGTACAGCACTCCGGCAGGGATCCTACGAGCAGTACTTC.

There are a few counts of this clonotype. The chain couples TRBV10-1 to TRBJ2-7; 7 nucleotides align to TRBD2. The CDR3 runs 16 residues. Germline V CDR1 and CDR2: WNHNN, SYGVQD (reference sequence). Trimming removed 0 bases from V and 3 bases from J; junction bases left unmatched: 8. The CDR3 sequence: CASSESKAGDLYEQYF. CDR3 sequence (DNA): TGCGCCAGCAGTGAGTCGAAGGCGGGAGATCTCTACGAGCAGTACTTC.